The 6 T cell receptor beta chains reported below all come from one sample, sequenced in a study of shared clonotypes between healthy human individuals. Cells designated naive CD8 were CD45RO-negative and were positively selected for CCR7, with terminally differentiated effector memory CD45RA+ cells excluded. Using immunoSEQ multiplex PCR, the repertoire was profiled, and TCRdb retains in-frame clones only, with some absent. The table shows millions of clones, with 93% occurring only once. Sequences were obtained from naive CD8+ T cells from PBMCs. These receptors all come from a man aged 18 to 29 in good health. Some clones in this sample may be carry-over from other donors' samples.

This clone occurred once. As DNA, the CDR3 is TGTGCCAGCACCCCGGGCTACCTGGGCCAGTACTTC. Encoded protein: CASTPGYLGQYF. The V and J genes are TRBV7-9 and TRBJ2-5, with unresolved D. The germline V and J ends were trimmed by 7 bases and 10 bases, with 16 bases remaining between them. The CDR3 is 12 residues long. Germline lookup yields CDR1 SEHNR and CDR2 FQNEAQ (reference sequence).

This clone has a single count. The chain employs TRBV27 and TRBJ1-2; 7 bases agree with TRBD1. This CDR3 contains 18 residues. Germline V gene data show CDR1 as MNHEY and CDR2 as SMNVEV (reference sequence). V dropped 3 bases and J dropped 0; count of bases not matched to a gene: 13. CDR3 coding DNA: TGTGCCAGCAGTTTCTCCCCGGACAGGCCACCACCTAACTATGGCTACACCTTC. Residues: CASSFSPDRPPPNYGYTF.

The chain employs TRBV10-1 and TRBJ2-7; D is perhaps TRBD1 (5 bases). CDR1 and CDR2 (germline): WNHNN, SYGVQD (reference sequence). The length of the CDR3 is 14 residues. Trimming left V 2 bases short and J 3 bases short, with 11 bases between. The CDR3 loop is CASSEGQGGYEQYF. The CDR3, as DNA: TGCGCCAGCAGTGAGGGGCAGGGTGGCTACGAGCAGTACTTC.

The CDR3 nucleotides read TGCGCCAGCAGCCCGGGGGGACTCCCCAGTTCTGTTAATGAAAAACTGTTTTTT. Translation: CASSPGGLPSSVNEKLFF. The chain joins TRBV4-1 to TRBJ1-4, with D perhaps TRBD1 (5 bases). The CDR3 loop spans 18 amino acids. Germline V CDR1 and CDR2: MGHRA, YSYEKL. The germline V and J ends were trimmed by 4 bases and 4 bases, with 22 bases remaining between them.

The chain employs TRBV7-9 and TRBJ2-3; weak D call: TRBD1 (5 bases). Germline CDR1 SEHNR, CDR2 FQNEAQ (reference sequence). Trimming stripped 2 bases from V and 4 bases from J, with 16 bases between. The CDR3 is 16 residues long. The CDR3 protein is CASSLNGGAGPDTQYF. CDR3 DNA sequence: TGTGCCAGCAGCTTAAACGGTGGGGCCGGTCCAGATACGCAGTATTTT.

The rearrangement links TRBV11-2 to TRBJ2-1; tentative D call: TRBD1 (6 bases). CDR1 is SGHAT, CDR2 FQNNGV, per germline. CDR3 size: 16 residues. V lost 5 bases and J lost 0, with 14 bases in between. DNA for the CDR3: TGTGCCAGCAGCCCCCGTTCAGGGGTCTCCTACAATGAGCAGTTCTTC. Its translation is CASSPRSGVSYNEQFF. The complete variable domain, with remaining parts taken from reference TRBV11-2 and TRBJ2-1, reads EAGVAQSPRYKIIEKRQSVAFWCNPISGHATLYWYQQILGQGPKLLIQFQNNGVVDDSQLPKDRFSAERLKGVDSTLKIQPAKLEDSAVYLCASSPRSGVSYNEQFFGPGTRLTVL.